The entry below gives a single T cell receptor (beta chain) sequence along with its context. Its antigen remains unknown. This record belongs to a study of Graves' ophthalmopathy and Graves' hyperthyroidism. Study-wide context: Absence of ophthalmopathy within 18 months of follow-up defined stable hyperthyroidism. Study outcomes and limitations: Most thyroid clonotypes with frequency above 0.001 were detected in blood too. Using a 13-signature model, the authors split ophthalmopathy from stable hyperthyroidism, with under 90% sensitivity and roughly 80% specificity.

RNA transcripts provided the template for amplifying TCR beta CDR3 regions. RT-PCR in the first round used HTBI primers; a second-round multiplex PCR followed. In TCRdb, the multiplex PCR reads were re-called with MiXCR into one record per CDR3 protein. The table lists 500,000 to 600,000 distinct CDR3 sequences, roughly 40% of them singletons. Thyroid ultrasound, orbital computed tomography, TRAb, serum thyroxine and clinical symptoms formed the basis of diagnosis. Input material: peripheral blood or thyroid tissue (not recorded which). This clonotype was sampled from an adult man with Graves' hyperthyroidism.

CDR3 nucleotide sequence: TGTGCCAGCAGCCCCGCTGGACTAGCGGGAGGGAAGGAGCAGTTCTTC. Translation gives CASSPAGLAGGKEQFF. The V and J genes are TRBV7-9 and TRBJ2-5, with 15 bases identical to TRBD2. The J call may be in error: the DNA end matches TRBJ2-1 better. In germline, CDR1 is SEHNR, CDR2 FQNEAQ (reference sequence). The CDR3 loop spans 16 amino acids.